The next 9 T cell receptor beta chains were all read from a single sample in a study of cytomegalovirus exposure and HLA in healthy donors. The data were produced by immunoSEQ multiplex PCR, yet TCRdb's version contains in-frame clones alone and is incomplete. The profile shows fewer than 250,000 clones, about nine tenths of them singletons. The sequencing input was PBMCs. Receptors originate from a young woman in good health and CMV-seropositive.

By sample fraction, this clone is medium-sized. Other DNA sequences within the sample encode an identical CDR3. DNA of the CDR3: TGTGCCAGCAGTGAGGGGGCGAACACTGAAGCTTTCTTT. It yields the protein CASSEGANTEAFF. The chain carries TRBV6-4 and TRBJ1-1, with D possibly being TRBD1 (6 bases). From germline, CDR1 is MRHNA and CDR2 SNTAGT. CDR3 length: 13 amino acids. V gave up 3 bases and J gave up 1 base, with 6 bases separating them.

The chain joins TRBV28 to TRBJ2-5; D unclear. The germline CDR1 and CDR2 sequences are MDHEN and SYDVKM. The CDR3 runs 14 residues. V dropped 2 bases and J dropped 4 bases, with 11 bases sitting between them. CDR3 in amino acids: CASSLIRSGETQYF. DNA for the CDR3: TGTGCCAGCAGTTTAATTCGGTCTGGAGAGACCCAGTACTTC.

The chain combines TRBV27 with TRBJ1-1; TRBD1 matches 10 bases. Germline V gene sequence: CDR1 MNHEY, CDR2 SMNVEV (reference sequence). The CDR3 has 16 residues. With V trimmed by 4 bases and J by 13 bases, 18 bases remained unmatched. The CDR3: CASSSRQGAQSLTLFF. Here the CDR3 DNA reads TGTGCCAGCAGTTCGCGACAGGGGGCTCAGAGCCTCACCCTTTTCTTT.

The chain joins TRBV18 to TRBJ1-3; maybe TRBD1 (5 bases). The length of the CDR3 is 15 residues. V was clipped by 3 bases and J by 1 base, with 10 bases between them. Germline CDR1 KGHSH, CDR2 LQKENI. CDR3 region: CASSPMQGSGNTIYF. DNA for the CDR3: TGTGCCAGCTCACCTATGCAGGGATCTGGAAACACCATATATTTT.

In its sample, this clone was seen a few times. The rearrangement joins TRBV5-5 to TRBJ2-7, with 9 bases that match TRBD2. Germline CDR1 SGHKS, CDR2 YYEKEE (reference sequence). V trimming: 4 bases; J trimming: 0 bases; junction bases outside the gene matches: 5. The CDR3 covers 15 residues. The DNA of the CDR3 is TGTGCCAGCAGCCAAGAGACTAGCGGCTCCTACGAGCAGTACTTC. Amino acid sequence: CASSQETSGSYEQYF.

The CDR3 region is CASSLRSGSEYEQYF. In DNA, the CDR3 is TGTGCCAGCAGCTTACGCAGCGGGAGCGAATACGAGCAGTACTTC. The chain couples TRBV7-3 to TRBJ2-7, with 8 nucleotides matching TRBD2. The germline V gene has CDR1 SGHTA and CDR2 FQGTGA. The CDR3 runs 15 residues. V shed 2 bases and J 4 bases; nucleotides not matched to a gene: 7.

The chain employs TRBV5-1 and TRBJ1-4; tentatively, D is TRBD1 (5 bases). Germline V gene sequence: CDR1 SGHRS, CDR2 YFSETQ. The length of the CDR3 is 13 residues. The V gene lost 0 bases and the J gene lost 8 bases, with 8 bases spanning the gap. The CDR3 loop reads CASSLAGLEKLFF. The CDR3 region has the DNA TGCGCCAGCAGCTTGGCAGGGCTCGAAAAACTGTTTTTT. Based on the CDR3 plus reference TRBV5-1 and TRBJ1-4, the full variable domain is KAGVTQTPRYLIKTRGQQVTLSCSPISGHRSVSWYQQTPGQGLQFLFEYFSETQRNKGNFPGRFSGRQFSNSRSEMNVSTLELGDSALYLCASSLAGLEKLFFGSGTQLSVL.

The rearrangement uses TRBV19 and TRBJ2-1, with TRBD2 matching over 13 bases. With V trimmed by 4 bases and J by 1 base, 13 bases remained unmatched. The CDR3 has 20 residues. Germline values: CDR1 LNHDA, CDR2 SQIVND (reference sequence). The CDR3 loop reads CASSNPVRLAGGFSYNEQFF. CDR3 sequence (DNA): TGTGCCAGTAGTAACCCAGTGAGACTAGCGGGAGGCTTTTCCTACAATGAGCAGTTCTTC.

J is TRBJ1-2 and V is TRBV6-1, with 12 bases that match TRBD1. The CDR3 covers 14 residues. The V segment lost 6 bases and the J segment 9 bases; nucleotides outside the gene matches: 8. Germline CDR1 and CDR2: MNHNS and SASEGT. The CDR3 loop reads CASREPGQGARYTF. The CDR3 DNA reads TGTGCCAGCAGAGAACCGGGACAGGGGGCCCGCTACACCTTC.